The 5 T cell receptor beta chains given below trace back to one sample, sequenced in a study of PD-1 blockade in classical Hodgkin lymphoma. Relapse was seen in all patients after autologous stem cell transplantation, and brentuximab vedotin exposure was variable. Assay: immunoSEQ multiplex PCR; the TCRdb copy retains only in-frame clones and omits some. The data contain some 18,000 clones, 82% of them singletons. This specimen was peripheral blood mononuclear cells (PBMCs), taken before the second cycle of nivolumab. The source is a human donor with classical Hodgkin lymphoma.

This chain joins TRBV4-3 and TRBJ1-1; a weak D match, TRBD1 (6 bases). Between the trimmed V and J ends, which lost 3 bases and 3 bases, there was a span of 17 bases. CDR3 length: 16 amino acids. Germline V gives CDR1 LGHNA, CDR2 YSLEER. CDR3 DNA sequence: TGCGCCAGCAGCCAGGTAGGGGGTCTAGATGACACTGAAGCTTTCTTT. Protein sequence: CASSQVGGLDDTEAFF.

The chain has TRBV10-3 and TRBJ1-3; D may be TRBD1 (5 bases). CDR3 length: 13 residues. Per germline, CDR1 ENHRY and CDR2 SYGVKD. V lost 8 bases, J lost 0 bases, and 8 bases lay in between. The CDR3 region is CAIGQGSGNTIYF. The CDR3 DNA sequence: TGTGCCATCGGTCAGGGCTCTGGAAACACCATATATTTT.

The chain uses TRBV2 and TRBJ1-2; D is uncertain. The CDR3 consists of 13 residues. Germline CDR1 SNHLY, CDR2 FYNNEI. V gave up 4 bases and J gave up 6 bases, with 12 bases separating them. This CDR3 is CASSVSSSDGYTF. The CDR3 nucleotides are TGTGCCAGCAGTGTTAGCAGCTCCGATGGCTACACCTTC.

A note on this clone: At one of its ends the junction is not consistent with the germline gene, which may arise from a read error. This rearrangement joins TRBV6-5 to TRBJ2-7, with D possibly being TRBD1 (7 bases). This CDR3 contains 14 residues. Germline lookup yields CDR1 MNHEY and CDR2 SVGAGI. CDR3 nucleotide sequence: TGTGCCAGCAGTAACTCAGGGGGGTCCCTCGAGCAGTACTTC. Translated, it gives CASSNSGGSLEQYF.

The chain couples TRBV5-1 to TRBJ2-5; D assignment may be TRBD1 or TRBD2 (6 bases each). Germline CDR1 and CDR2: SGHRS and YFSETQ. The germline V and J ends were trimmed by 0 bases and 1 base, with 13 bases remaining between them. This CDR3 has 16 residues. The CDR3 DNA is TGCGCCAGCAGCTTGGGGGGGGCGCGGTCCCAAGAGACCCAGTACTTC. This gives the protein CASSLGGARSQETQYF.